A selection of T cell receptor beta chains follows, all from one sample in a study of T cell changes during pregnancy in multiple sclerosis. Profiling relied on immunoSEQ multiplex PCR, and the TCRdb table lists in-frame clones only, not all of them. Of 110,000 or so clones in the sample, approximately 95% were seen once. The specimen comprised peripheral blood, sampled before pregnancy. Receptors were obtained from a female donor with multiple sclerosis, enrolled in a pregnancy study. CDR3s include the opening cysteine and the closing phenylalanine or tryptophan. D genes are given only for firm matches. Clone size is stated in some rows and not others, as once, few, many or a class when expanded.

clone_size,d_call,v_call,j_call,cdr3_nt,cdr3_aa
NA,TRBD2,TRBV2,TRBJ2-1,TGTGCCAGCAGTCGACCACTAGCGGGAGGGCGGATGGAGCAGTTCTTC,CASSRPLAGGRMEQFF
NA,TRBD1,TRBV2,TRBJ1-3,TGTGCCACCTATGCCAGGGGGCTCTCTGGAAACACCATATATTTT,CATYARGLSGNTIYF
NA,TRBD2,TRBV9,TRBJ2-1,TGTGCCAGCACACAGCGGGGGGGGAATGAGCAGTTCTTC,CASTQRGGNEQFF
NA,NA,TRBV2,TRBJ1-4,TGTGCCAGCAGCATACAGGATGCAACTAATGAAAAACTGTTTTTT,CASSIQDATNEKLFF
NA,NA,TRBV6-4,TRBJ2-1,TGTGCCAGCAGTGAAACGCGGTACAATGAGCAGTTCTTC,CASSETRYNEQFF
NA,TRBD1,TRBV15,TRBJ1-2,TGTGCCACCGGGGGGACAGGTTCCTATGGCTACACCTTC,CATGGTGSYGYTF
once,NA,TRBV19,TRBJ2-3,TGTGCCAGTAGAGTAGCGGAAGGCACAGATACGCAGTATTTT,CASRVAEGTDTQYF
NA,TRBD2,TRBV15,TRBJ2-7,TGTGCCACCAGCTGGGGGCCTCTGGCTAGCGGGGCGACCTACGAGCAGTACTTC,CATSWGPLASGATYEQYF
NA,TRBD1,TRBV7-2,TRBJ1-1,TGTGCCAGCAGGTCCGGGACAGGGGCTAGGAACACTGAAGCTTTCTTT,CASRSGTGARNTEAFF
NA,NA,TRBV6-4,TRBJ2-7,TGTGCCAGCAGTGTCGACAGCTCCTACGAGCAGTACTTC,CASSVDSSYEQYF
NA,TRBD1,TRBV30,TRBJ2-3,TGTGCCTGGAGTAGGGGACAGAGCACAGATACGCAGTATTTT,CAWSRGQSTDTQYF
NA,TRBD2,TRBV6-5,TRBJ2-1,TGTGCCAGCAGTTACTCCTCTAGCGGGGGAGTAGGGGAGCAGTTCTTC,CASSYSSSGGVGEQFF
NA,NA,TRBV30,TRBJ2-3,TGTGCCTGGAGTGTTTTGCGGGCCACAGATACGCAGTATTTT,CAWSVLRATDTQYF
NA,TRBD2,TRBV6-5,TRBJ2-1,TGTGCCAGCACCCCTAGCGGGGACAATGAGCAGTTCTTC,CASTPSGDNEQFF
NA,TRBD2,TRBV15,TRBJ2-2,TGTGCCACCAGCAGAGTAACTAGCGGCTGGGCCGGGGAGCTATTTTTT,CATSRVTSGWAGELFF
NA,TRBD1,TRBV7-3,TRBJ1-4,TGTGCCAGCAGCCAAAGGACAGGTGAAAAACTGTTTTTT,CASSQRTGEKLFF
NA,TRBD1,TRBV6-5,TRBJ1-2,TGTGCCAGCAGTTACGGGACAGCCCCGAACTATGGCTACACCTTC,CASSYGTAPNYGYTF
once,TRBD1,TRBV5-4,TRBJ2-7,TGTGCCAGCAGCTTAGGACAGGGATCAGGGCTCTACGAGCAGTACTTC,CASSLGQGSGLYEQYF
NA,NA,TRBV10-3,TRBJ1-1,TGTGCCATCACCAAAGAGCGGGACACTGAAGCTTTCTTT,CAITKERDTEAFF
NA,TRBD1,TRBV28,TRBJ2-7,TGTGCCAGCAGTTTAGTGCTGACAGGGGGCCGCGACGAGCAGTACTTC,CASSLVLTGGRDEQYF
once,NA,TRBV20-1,TRBJ1-5,TGCAGTGCTAGCTCCAATCAGCCCCAGCATTTT,CSASSNQPQHF
NA,NA,TRBV11-2,TRBJ2-7,TGTGCCAGCAGCTTAGACCGGGGGAGCTCCTACGAGCAGTACTTC,CASSLDRGSSYEQYF
once,TRBD1,TRBV2,TRBJ2-7,TGTGCCAGCACCGGGGACAGGGGGGTGGACTACGAGCAGTACTTC,CASTGDRGVDYEQYF
NA,NA,TRBV2,TRBJ2-7,TGTGCCAGCAGCTGGAGAACCTACGAGCAGTACTTC,CASSWRTYEQYF
NA,TRBD2,TRBV7-3,TRBJ2-3,TGTGCCAGCAGCTCGACCCCGGGGGGGCCTGCAGATACGCAGTATTTT,CASSSTPGGPADTQYF
NA,TRBD1,TRBV4-1,TRBJ1-2,TGCGCCAGCAGCCAAGAGCGCGGGACAGCTAACTATGGCTACACCTTC,CASSQERGTANYGYTF
NA,NA,TRBV9,TRBJ1-1,TGTGCCAGCAGTGGCGGGAGGGAAGCTTTCTTT,CASSGGREAFF
NA,NA,TRBV21-1,TRBJ1-2,TGTGCCAGCAGCAACGACAGGGCCCTTGGCTACACCTTC,CASSNDRALGYTF
NA,TRBD1,TRBV6-6,TRBJ2-5,TGTGCCAGCAGCTTGACAGGGGGGGCGACCCAAGAGACCCAGTACTTC,CASSLTGGATQETQYF
NA,NA,TRBV18,TRBJ2-7,TGTGCCAGCTCACCACGGGCCGGAAGTTACGAGCAGTACTTC,CASSPRAGSYEQYF
NA,NA,TRBV29-1,TRBJ1-1,TGCAGCGTTGAAGATCTGGGGGGGCTCAAGAACACTGAAGCTTTCTTT,CSVEDLGGLKNTEAFF
NA,TRBD2,TRBV28,TRBJ2-1,TGTGCCAGCAGTTCTGGACTAGCGGGAGACTTGGGGAATGAGCAGTTCTTC,CASSSGLAGDLGNEQFF
once,TRBD1,TRBV7-9,TRBJ1-5,TGTGCCAGCAGCCGGACAGGGGATAGCAATCAGCCCCAGCATTTT,CASSRTGDSNQPQHF
NA,TRBD1,TRBV16,TRBJ2-5,TGTGCCAGCAGCCAATCGAAGGGTGCAGGGGGTGGGGAGACCCAGTACTTC,CASSQSKGAGGGETQYF
NA,NA,TRBV29-1,TRBJ2-1,TGCAGCGTTAAAAGTATAGGTGGCGACGCAGGCCAGCAGTTCTTC,CSVKSIGGDAGQQFF
once,NA,TRBV15,TRBJ1-4,TGTGCCACCAGCCCTATTAGCCGGCCAACTAATGAAAAACTGTTTTTT,CATSPISRPTNEKLFF
NA,TRBD2,TRBV15,TRBJ2-1,TGTGCCACCAGCAGCCCCCTAGCGGACCACTACAATGAGCAGTTCTTC,CATSSPLADHYNEQFF
NA,NA,TRBV27,TRBJ1-1,TGTGCCAGCAGTTTATTGGCAGGGGTAATGAACACTGAAGCTTTCTTT,CASSLLAGVMNTEAFF
NA,NA,TRBV27,TRBJ1-1,TGTGCCAGCAGTCCGGGACAAATGAACACTGAAGCTTTCTTT,CASSPGQMNTEAFF
NA,NA,TRBV18,TRBJ1-1,TGTGCCAGCTCCGGCCGTCGTCAGGGCAACACTGAAGCTTTCTTT,CASSGRRQGNTEAFF
NA,NA,TRBV2,TRBJ1-1,TGTGCCAGCAGACCCAACAGGGTACACACTGAAGCTTTCTTT,CASRPNRVHTEAFF
NA,TRBD1,TRBV9,TRBJ1-1,TGTGCCAGCAGCGTATCCGGGGGGACAGGAGAGAACACTGAAGCTTTCTTT,CASSVSGGTGENTEAFF
NA,NA,TRBV5-6,TRBJ1-5,TGTGCCAGCAGCTTAATCGCTCAGGGCAATCAGCCCCAGCATTTT,CASSLIAQGNQPQHF
NA,NA,TRBV5-1,TRBJ1-2,TGCGCCAGCAGGGAGGTAGGGTTGGACTATGGCTACACCTTC,CASREVGLDYGYTF
NA,TRBD1,TRBV19,TRBJ1-1,TGTGCCAGTAACCTACAGGGGCTGAACACTGAAGCTTTCTTT,CASNLQGLNTEAFF
NA,TRBD1,TRBV5-4,TRBJ1-1,TGTGCCAGCAGCTTGACCGGGACAGGGAAGGACACTGAAGCTTTCTTT,CASSLTGTGKDTEAFF
NA,TRBD1,TRBV7-9,TRBJ2-7,TGTGCCAGCGTCCTCCCGGGACAGGGCCTCCACGAGCAGTACTTC,CASVLPGQGLHEQYF
NA,NA,TRBV20-1,TRBJ2-7,TGCAGTGCCCCCACGGTCTACGAGCAGTACTTC,CSAPTVYEQYF
NA,TRBD1,TRBV14,TRBJ1-2,TGTGCCAGCAGCCCTCCGGGACAGGAAGTCTATGGCTACACCTTC,CASSPPGQEVYGYTF
NA,NA,TRBV5-8,TRBJ2-5,TGTGCCAGCAGCTTGACAGGGTTTGAGACCCAGTACTTC,CASSLTGFETQYF
NA,NA,TRBV6-1,TRBJ2-7,TGTGCCAGCAGTGAAGTTAACAACTACGAGCAGTACTTC,CASSEVNNYEQYF
NA,NA,TRBV6-5,TRBJ1-1,TGTGCCAGCCGCGCCACGGCGGGGAACACTGAAGCTTTCTTT,CASRATAGNTEAFF
once,NA,TRBV6-5,TRBJ1-3,TGTGCCAGCAGTTACGGCTACACCATATATTTT,CASSYGYTIYF
NA,NA,TRBV6-1,TRBJ2-5,TGTGCCAGCAGTACGGACAGCGAAGAGACCCAGTACTTC,CASSTDSEETQYF
NA,TRBD1,TRBV7-9,TRBJ1-5,TGTGCCAGCAAGGGACAGGCCCTTTATAGCAATCAGCCCCAGCATTTT,CASKGQALYSNQPQHF
once,TRBD1,TRBV5-4,TRBJ2-5,TGTGCCAGCAGCTCGGGACAGGGGAGGAGGGAGACCCAGTACTTC,CASSSGQGRRETQYF
once,NA,TRBV7-8,TRBJ1-2,TGTGCCAGCAGCTTAGCGCCGACCTCCCTGGGCCGGGGCTACACCTTC,CASSLAPTSLGRGYTF
NA,NA,TRBV6-1,TRBJ1-1,TGTGCCAGCAGTGAAACGCTGGGCGACGAAGCTTTCTTT,CASSETLGDEAFF
NA,NA,TRBV19,TRBJ2-2,TGTGCCAGCGCACGGGACACCAACACCGGGGAGCTGTTTTTT,CASARDTNTGELFF
NA,NA,TRBV15,TRBJ2-1,TGTGCCACCAGCAGAGTCGGTCTCGGGGATGAGCAGTTCTTC,CATSRVGLGDEQFF